This T cell receptor beta chain came from a study of breast tumors, draining lymph nodes, adjacent tissues. The study, taken as a whole, reports: Tumor TCR diversity was below lymph nodes but above nontumor tissue. Data only fit, rather than demonstrated, lymph node origin of most tumor T cells. Compared with basal-like, luminal-like tumors shared significantly more repertoire with nontumor tissue.

TCRdb ran MiXCR on the multiplex PCR reads and lists one entry per CDR3 protein. The sample lists approximately 150,000 distinct CDR3 sequences; roughly a third were seen once. This clonotype appeared many times. Its target is not known. Breast cancer patients provided tissue from their axillary draining lymph nodes. This CDR3 is built from 14 residues. The germline V and J ends were trimmed by 4 bases and 0 bases, with 7 bases remaining between them. Germline CDR1 reads SEHNR; CDR2 reads FQNEAQ (reference sequence). The sequence came from a female donor with breast cancer. Some clones in this sample may be carry-over from other donors' samples. Sequencing was done on a sample of axillary lymph node tissue. The chain links TRBV7-9 to TRBJ2-4, with a tentative D call TRBD1 (5 bases). Here the CDR3 reads CASSSGLAKNIQYF. As DNA, the CDR3 is TGTGCCAGCAGCTCAGGGCTAGCCAAAAACATTCAGTACTTC.